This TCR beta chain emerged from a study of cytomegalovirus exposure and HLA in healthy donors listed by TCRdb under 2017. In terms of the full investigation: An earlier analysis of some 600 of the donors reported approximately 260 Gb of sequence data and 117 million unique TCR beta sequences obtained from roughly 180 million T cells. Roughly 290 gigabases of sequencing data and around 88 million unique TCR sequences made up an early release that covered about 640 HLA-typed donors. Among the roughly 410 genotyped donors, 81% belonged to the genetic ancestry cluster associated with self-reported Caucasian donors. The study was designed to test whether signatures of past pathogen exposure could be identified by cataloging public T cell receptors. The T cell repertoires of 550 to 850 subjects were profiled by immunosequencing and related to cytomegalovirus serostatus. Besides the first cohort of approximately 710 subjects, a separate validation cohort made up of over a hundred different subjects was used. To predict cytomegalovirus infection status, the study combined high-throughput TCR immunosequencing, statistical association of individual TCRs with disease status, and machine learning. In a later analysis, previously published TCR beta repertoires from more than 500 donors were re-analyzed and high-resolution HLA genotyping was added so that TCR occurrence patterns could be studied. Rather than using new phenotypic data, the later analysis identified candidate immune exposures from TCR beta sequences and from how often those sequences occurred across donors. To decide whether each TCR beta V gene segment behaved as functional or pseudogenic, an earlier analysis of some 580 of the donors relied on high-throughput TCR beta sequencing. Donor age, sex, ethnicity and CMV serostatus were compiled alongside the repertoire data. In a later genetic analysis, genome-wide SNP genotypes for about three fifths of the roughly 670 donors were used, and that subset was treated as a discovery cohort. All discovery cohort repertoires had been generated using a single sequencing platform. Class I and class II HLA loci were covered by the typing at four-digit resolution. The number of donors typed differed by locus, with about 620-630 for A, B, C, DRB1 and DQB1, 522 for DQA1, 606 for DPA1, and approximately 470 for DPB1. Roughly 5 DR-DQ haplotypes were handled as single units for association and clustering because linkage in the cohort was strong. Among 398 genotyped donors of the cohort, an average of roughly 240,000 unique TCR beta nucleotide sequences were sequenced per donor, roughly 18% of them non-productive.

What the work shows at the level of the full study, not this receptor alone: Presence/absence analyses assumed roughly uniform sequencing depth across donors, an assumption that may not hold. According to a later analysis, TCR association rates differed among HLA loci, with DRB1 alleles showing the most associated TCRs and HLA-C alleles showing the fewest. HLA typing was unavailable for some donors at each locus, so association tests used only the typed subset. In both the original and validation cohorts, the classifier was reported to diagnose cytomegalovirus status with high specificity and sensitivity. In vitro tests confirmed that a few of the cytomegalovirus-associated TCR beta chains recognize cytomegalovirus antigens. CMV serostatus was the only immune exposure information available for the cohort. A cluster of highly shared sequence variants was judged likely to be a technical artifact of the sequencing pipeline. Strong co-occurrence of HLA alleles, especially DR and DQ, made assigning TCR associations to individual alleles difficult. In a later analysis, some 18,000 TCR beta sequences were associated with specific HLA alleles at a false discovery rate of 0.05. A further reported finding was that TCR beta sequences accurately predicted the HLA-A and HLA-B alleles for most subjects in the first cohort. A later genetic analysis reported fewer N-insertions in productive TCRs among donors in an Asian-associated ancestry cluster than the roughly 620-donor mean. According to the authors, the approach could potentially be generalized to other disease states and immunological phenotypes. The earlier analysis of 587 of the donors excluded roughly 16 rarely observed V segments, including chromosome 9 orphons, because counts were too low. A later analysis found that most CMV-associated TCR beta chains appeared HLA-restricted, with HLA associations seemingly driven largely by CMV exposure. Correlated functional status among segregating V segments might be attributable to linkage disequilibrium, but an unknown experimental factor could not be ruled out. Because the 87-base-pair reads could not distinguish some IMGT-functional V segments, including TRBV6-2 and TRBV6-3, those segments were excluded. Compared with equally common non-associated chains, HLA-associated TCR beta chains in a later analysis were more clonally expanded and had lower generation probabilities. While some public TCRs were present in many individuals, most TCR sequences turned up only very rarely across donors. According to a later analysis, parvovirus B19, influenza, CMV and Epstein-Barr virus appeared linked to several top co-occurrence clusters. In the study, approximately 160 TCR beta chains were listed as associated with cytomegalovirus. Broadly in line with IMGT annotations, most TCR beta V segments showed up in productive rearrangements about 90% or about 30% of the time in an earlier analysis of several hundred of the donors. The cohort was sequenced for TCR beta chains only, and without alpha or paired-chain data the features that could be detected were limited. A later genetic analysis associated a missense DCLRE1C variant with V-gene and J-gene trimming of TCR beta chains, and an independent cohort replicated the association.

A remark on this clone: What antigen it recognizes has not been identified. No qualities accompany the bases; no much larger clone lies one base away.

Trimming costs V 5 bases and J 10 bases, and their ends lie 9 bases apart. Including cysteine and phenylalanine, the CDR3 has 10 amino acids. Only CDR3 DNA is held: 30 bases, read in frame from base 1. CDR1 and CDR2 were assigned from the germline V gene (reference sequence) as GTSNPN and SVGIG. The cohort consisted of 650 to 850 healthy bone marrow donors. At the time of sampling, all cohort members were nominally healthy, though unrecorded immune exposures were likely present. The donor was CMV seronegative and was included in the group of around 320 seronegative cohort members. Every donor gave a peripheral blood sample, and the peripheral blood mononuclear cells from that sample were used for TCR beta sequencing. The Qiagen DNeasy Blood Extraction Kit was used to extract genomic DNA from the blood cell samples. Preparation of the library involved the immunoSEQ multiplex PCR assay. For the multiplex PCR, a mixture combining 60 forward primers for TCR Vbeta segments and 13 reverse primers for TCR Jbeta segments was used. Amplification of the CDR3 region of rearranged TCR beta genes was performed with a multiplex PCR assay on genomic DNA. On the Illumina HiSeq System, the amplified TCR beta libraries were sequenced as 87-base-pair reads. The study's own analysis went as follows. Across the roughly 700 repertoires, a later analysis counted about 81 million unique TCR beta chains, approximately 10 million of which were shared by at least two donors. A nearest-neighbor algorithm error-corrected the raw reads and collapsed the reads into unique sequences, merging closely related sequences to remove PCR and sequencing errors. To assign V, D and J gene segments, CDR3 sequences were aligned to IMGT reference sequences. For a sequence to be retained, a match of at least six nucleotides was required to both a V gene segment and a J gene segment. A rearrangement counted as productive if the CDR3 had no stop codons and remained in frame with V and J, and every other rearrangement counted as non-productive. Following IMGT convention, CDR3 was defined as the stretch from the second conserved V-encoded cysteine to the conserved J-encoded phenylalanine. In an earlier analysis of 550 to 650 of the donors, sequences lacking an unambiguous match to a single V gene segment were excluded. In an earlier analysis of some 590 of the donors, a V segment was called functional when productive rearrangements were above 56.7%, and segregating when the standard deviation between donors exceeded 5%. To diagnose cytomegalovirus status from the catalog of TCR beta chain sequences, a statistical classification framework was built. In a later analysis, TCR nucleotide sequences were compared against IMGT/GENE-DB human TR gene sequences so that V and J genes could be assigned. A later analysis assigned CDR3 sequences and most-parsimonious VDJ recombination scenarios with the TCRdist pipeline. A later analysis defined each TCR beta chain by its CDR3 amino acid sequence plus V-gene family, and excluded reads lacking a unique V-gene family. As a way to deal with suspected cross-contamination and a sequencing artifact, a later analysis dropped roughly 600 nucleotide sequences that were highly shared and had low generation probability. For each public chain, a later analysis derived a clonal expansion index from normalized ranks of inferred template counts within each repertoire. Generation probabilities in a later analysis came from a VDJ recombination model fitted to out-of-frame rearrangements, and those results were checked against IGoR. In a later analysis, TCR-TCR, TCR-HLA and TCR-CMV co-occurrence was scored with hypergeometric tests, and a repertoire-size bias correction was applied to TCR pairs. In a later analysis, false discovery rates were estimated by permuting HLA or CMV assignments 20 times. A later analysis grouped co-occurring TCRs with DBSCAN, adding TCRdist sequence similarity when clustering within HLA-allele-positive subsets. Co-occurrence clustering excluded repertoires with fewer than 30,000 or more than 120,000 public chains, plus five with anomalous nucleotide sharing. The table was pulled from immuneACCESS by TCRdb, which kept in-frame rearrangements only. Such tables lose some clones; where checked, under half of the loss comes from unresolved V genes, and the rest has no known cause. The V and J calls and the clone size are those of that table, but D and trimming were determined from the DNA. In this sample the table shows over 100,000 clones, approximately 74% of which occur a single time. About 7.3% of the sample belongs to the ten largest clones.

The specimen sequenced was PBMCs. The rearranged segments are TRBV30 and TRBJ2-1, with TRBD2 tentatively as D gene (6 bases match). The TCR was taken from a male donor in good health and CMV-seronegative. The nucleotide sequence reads TGTGCCTGGGAGGCGGGAGAGCAGTTCTTC. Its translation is CAWEAGEQFF.